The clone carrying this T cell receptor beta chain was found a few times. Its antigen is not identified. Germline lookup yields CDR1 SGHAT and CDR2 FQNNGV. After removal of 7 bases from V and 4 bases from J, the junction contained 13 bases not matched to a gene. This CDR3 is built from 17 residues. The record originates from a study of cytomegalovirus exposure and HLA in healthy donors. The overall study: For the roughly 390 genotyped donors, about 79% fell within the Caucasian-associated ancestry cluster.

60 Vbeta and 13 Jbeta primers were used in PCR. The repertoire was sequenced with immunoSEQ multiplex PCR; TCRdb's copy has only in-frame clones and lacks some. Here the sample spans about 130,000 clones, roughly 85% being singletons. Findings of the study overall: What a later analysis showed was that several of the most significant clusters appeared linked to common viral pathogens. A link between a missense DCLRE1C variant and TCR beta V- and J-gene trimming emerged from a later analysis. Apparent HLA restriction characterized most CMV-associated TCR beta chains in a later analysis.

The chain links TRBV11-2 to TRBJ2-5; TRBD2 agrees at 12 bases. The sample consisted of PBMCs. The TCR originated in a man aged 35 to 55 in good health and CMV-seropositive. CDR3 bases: TGTGCCAGCACCTTCCCTACGACTAGCGGGAGAGGAGAGACCCAGTACTTC. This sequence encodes CASTFPTTSGRGETQYF.